This T cell receptor (beta chain) was documented in a study of lymphopenia after photon versus proton radiotherapy. Whole-study results and caveats: Better survival with proton therapy was suggested as possible, not demonstrated. A bigger post-nadir fall in TCR diversity correlated inversely with survival time in deceased patients. After the lymphocyte nadir, photon-treated repertoires showed oligoclonal expansion, especially of CD8+ Temra cells.

About this clone: Its target is unknown.

Assay: immunoSEQ multiplex PCR; the TCRdb copy retains only in-frame clones and omits some. The sample yields thousands of clones, 88% seen once. V shed 4 bases and J shed 1 base, with 14 bases lying between them. This CDR3 comprises 16 residues. Germline loops: CDR1 MNHEY, CDR2 SVGAGI. The TCR was taken from an elderly man with cholangiocarcinoma. The V gene is TRBV6-5, the J gene TRBJ1-3; D might be TRBD1 (5 bases). The specimen was peripheral blood, collected from a patient treated with photon-based radiotherapy. CDR3 DNA: TGTGCCAGCAGTTCCAGGGAAGCGGGGTCTGGAAACACCATATATTTT. The encoded protein is CASSSREAGSGNTIYF.